Listed here are 24 T cell receptor beta chains from one sample, sequenced in a study of response to subunit inactivated influenza vaccine. One entry per CDR3 protein, called by TCRdb with MiXCR from the RT-PCR reads. In the table there are approximately 700,000 distinct CDR3 sequences, approximately 15% of which are singletons. The sample in question was PBMCs from blood, obtained roughly 2 weeks before vaccination. All receptors come from a man aged 50 to 60 who received an inactivated influenza vaccine.

This clonotype was recorded at least ten times. The gene calls are TRBV5-1 and TRBJ2-1; tentatively, D is TRBD2 (6 bases). V dropped 0 bases and J dropped 2 bases, with 9 bases sitting between them. CDR1 and CDR2 from the germline V gene are SGHRS and YFSETQ. The CDR3 sequence is 15 residues long. CDR3 in amino acids: CASSLAAGTYNEQFF. The CDR3 nucleotides read TGCGCCAGCAGCTTGGCGGCGGGGACCTACAATGAGCAGTTCTTC.

This clonotype has just a few counts. The V and J genes are TRBV10-3 and TRBJ1-1, with no clear D. CDR1 is ENHRY and CDR2 is SYGVKD in the germline V gene. Trimming shortened V by 0 bases and J by 5 bases, and 10 bases separated the two germline ends. There are 14 residues in the CDR3. Here the CDR3 reads CAISESNWDTEAFF. The CDR3 DNA sequence: TGTGCCATCAGTGAGTCCAACTGGGATACTGAAGCTTTCTTT.

This clonotype was seen a few times. The chain employs TRBV18 and TRBJ1-1; tentatively, D is TRBD1 (5 bases). Germline V gene lookup returns CDR1 KGHSH and CDR2 LQKENI. V lost 5 bases, J lost 8 bases, and 15 bases lay in between. The CDR3 is 13 residues long. Here the CDR3 DNA reads TGTGCCAGCTCAGGGGCGAGTTCGCGCGAAGCTTTCTTT. Translation: CASSGASSREAFF.

The table lists this clonotype with many counts. As DNA, the CDR3 is TGTGCCAGCAGAGAGACTAGCTCCGAGCAGTACTTC. Amino acids: CASRETSSEQYF. This rearrangement joins TRBV2 to TRBJ2-7; 7 bases match TRBD2. From germline, CDR1 is SNHLY and CDR2 FYNNEI. The CDR3 is 12 amino acids. V lost 6 bases and J lost 6; bases outside the gene matches: 5. Together with reference TRBV2 and TRBJ2-7, the CDR3 gives the full variable domain: EPEVTQTPSHQVTQMGQEVILRCVPISNHLYFYWYRQILGQKVEFLVSFYNNEISEKSEIFDDQFSVERPDGSNFTLKIRSTKLEDSAMYFCASRETSSEQYFGPGTRLTVT.

The chain recombines TRBV5-1 with TRBJ1-1; possibly TRBD1 for D (6 bases). The V gene's germline CDR1 is SGHRS and CDR2 YFSETQ. Trimming took off 0 bases at V and 2 bases at J, with 8 bases between the two ends. The CDR3 runs to 14 residues. The CDR3 region is CASSLEQGNTEAFF. CDR3 bases: TGCGCCAGCAGCTTGGAACAGGGAAACACTGAAGCTTTCTTT.

The chain uses TRBV5-1 and TRBJ2-1, with D possibly TRBD2 on 5 matching bases. Trimming removed 9 bases from V and 5 bases from J, with 15 bases in between. The germline V gene encodes CDR1 SGHRS and CDR2 YFSETQ. The CDR3 has 13 amino acids. CDR3 sequence: CATRLTTNNEQFF. The CDR3 nucleotides read TGCGCCACCAGACTAACTACTAACAATGAGCAGTTCTTC.

The chain recombines TRBV12-3 or TRBV12-4 with TRBJ2-1; 11 bases match TRBD2. This CDR3 is built from 14 residues. Trimming at V came to 6 bases and at J to 5 bases, leaving 3 bases not matched to a gene. In DNA form, the CDR3 reads TGTGCCAGCAGCACTAGCGGGAGAAACAATGAGCAGTTCTTC. Encoded protein: CASSTSGRNNEQFF.

As to this clonotype: A much larger clonotype is one base distant, so this may be a read error. V and J are TRBV12-3 or TRBV12-4 and TRBJ1-2, with D unclear. The CDR3 sequence is 14 residues long. The DNA of the CDR3 is TGTGCCAGCAGTTTTTCCGGAGTTGATTATGGCTACTCCTTC. Its translation: CASSFSGVDYGYSF.

This clonotype was seen many times. The J gene is TRBJ2-7, the V gene TRBV28, with 9 nucleotides matching TRBD2. The CDR3 consists of 15 residues. Germline V CDR1 and CDR2: MDHEN, SYDVKM. The V gene end was trimmed by 4 bases and the J gene end by 2 bases; junction bases not matched to a gene: 6. In DNA form, the CDR3 reads TGTGCCAGCAGTTCACTAGCGGGTGTCCCCTACGAGCAGTACTTC. It is translated as CASSSLAGVPYEQYF.

The rearrangement uses TRBV7-9 and TRBJ2-3, with unresolved D. The CDR3 is 13 residues long. Germline V gene data show CDR1 as SEHNR and CDR2 as FQNEAQ (reference sequence). Between the trimmed V and J ends, which lost 5 bases and 6 bases, there was a span of 12 bases. CDR3 nucleotides: TGTGCCAGCAGCATGACCCACGCGGATACGCAGTATTTT. Translation gives CASSMTHADTQYF.

This clonotype was recorded many times. This chain links TRBV6-1 with TRBJ1-2; 7 bases line up with TRBD1. The V gene end was trimmed by 6 bases and the J gene end by 4 bases; junction bases not matched to a gene: 14. CDR3 length equals 16 residues. CDR1 and CDR2 (germline): MNHNS, SASEGT. This chain's CDR3 is CASSPGPPGGGYGYTF. The CDR3 DNA follows: TGTGCCAGCAGCCCGGGACCCCCAGGGGGAGGCTATGGCTACACCTTC.

The gene calls are TRBV15 and TRBJ2-2; 8 bases agree with TRBD1. V gave up 0 bases and J gave up 5 bases; unmatched junction bases: 2. Germline-derived CDR1 and CDR2 are LNHNV and YYDKDF (reference sequence). The length of the CDR3 is 15 residues. The DNA for the CDR3 is TGTGCCACCAGCAGAGAGGGGACAGGTACCGGGGAGCTGTTTTTT. The encoded protein is CATSREGTGTGELFF.

The chain uses TRBV2 and TRBJ2-7; D may be TRBD2 (6 bases). With 6 bases removed from V and 5 bases from J, the gap between germline ends came to 14 bases. This CDR3 is 13 amino acids long. Germline V lookup: CDR1 SNHLY, CDR2 FYNNEI. The CDR3 sequence: CASRRREENEQYF. The CDR3 bases are TGTGCCAGCAGGCGCAGGGAGGAGAACGAGCAGTACTTC.

This clonotype was picked up many times. V is TRBV5-1 and J is TRBJ1-1; 7 bases align to TRBD1. This CDR3 is 15 amino acids long. Unmatched junction bases numbered 9, after V lost 6 bases and J lost 1 base. Per the germline V gene, CDR1 is SGHRS and CDR2 is YFSETQ. The DNA for the CDR3 is TGCGCCAGCAATATGCAGGGACAGAGGAACACTGAAGCTTTCTTT. It codes for CASNMQGQRNTEAFF.

This clonotype has a handful of counts. The chain has TRBV12-3 or TRBV12-4 and TRBJ1-5, with D maybe TRBD1 (5 bases). The ends were cut back, 3 bases at V and 5 bases at J, with 8 bases in the middle. The CDR3 runs 13 residues. The CDR3 sequence is CASSFIGDQPQHF. The CDR3 nucleotides read TGTGCCAGCAGTTTTATAGGGGATCAGCCCCAGCATTTT.

This clonotype was seen many times. The V gene is TRBV29-1, the J gene TRBJ2-2; D not resolved. The V end lost 5 bases, the J end lost 3 bases, and 7 bases lay between the germline ends. The CDR3 covers 12 residues. CDR1 is SQVTM, CDR2 ANQGSEA, per germline. CDR3 nucleotides: TGCAGCGTTAAGGCGGACACCGGGGAGCTGTTTTTT. Protein: CSVKADTGELFF.

This clonotype has a handful of counts. The chain recombines TRBV18 with TRBJ2-2; maybe TRBD2 (5 bases). The germline V gene encodes CDR1 KGHSH and CDR2 LQKENI. The CDR3 spans 14 residues. V was shortened by 0 bases and J by 4 bases, with 6 bases between the two germline ends. In DNA form, the CDR3 reads TGTGCCAGCTCACCACCTGCGGGCACCGGGGAGCTGTTTTTT. Protein product: CASSPPAGTGELFF.

The chain recombines TRBV5-1 with TRBJ2-7; TRBD1 matches 12 bases. Germline V gene sequence: CDR1 SGHRS, CDR2 YFSETQ. The CDR3 is 15 residues long. With 4 bases clipped from V and 2 bases from J, the junction kept 4 bases outside the gene matches. CDR3 in amino acids: CASSIGTGGAYEQYF. DNA of the CDR3: TGCGCCAGCAGCATTGGGACAGGGGGCGCCTACGAGCAGTACTTC.

This clonotype was seen ten or more times. J is TRBJ2-1 and V is TRBV12-3 or TRBV12-4, with D hard to call. Trimming took off 6 bases at V and 0 bases at J, with 9 bases between the two ends. The CDR3 loop spans 14 amino acids. This CDR3 reads CASSPRTSYNEQFF. CDR3 nucleotides: TGTGCCAGCAGCCCGCGGACCTCCTACAATGAGCAGTTCTTC.

This clonotype has only a few counts. The chain joins TRBV4-3 to TRBJ2-7, with TRBD2 matching 7 bases. The CDR3 runs 15 residues. V was pared by 3 bases and J by 3 bases, with 8 bases of the junction left unmatched. Germline values: CDR1 LGHNA, CDR2 YSLEER. The CDR3, as DNA: TGCGCCAGCAGCCAGGCCTCCGGGACTAACTACGAGCAGTACTTC. Its protein is CASSQASGTNYEQYF.

This clonotype was picked up a small number of times. The chain employs TRBV4-3 and TRBJ2-1, with TRBD1 identical over 7 bases. Germline CDR1 is LGHNA and CDR2 is YSLEER. This CDR3 region has 14 residues. The junction had 4 bases not matched to a gene; V was cut back by 1 base and J by 7 bases. In nucleotides, the CDR3 is TGCGCCAGCAGCCAAGTGGACAGGCTGAATGAGCAGTTCTTC. Translated, it gives CASSQVDRLNEQFF.

This clonotype has just a few counts. The chain links TRBV18 to TRBJ2-1; 7 bases match TRBD1. Per the germline V gene, CDR1 is KGHSH and CDR2 is LQKENI. The CDR3 is 14 amino acids. V was pared by 3 bases and J by 2 bases, with 1 base of the junction left unmatched. The CDR3 DNA follows: TGTGCCAGCTCACCGGGACAGACCTACAATGAGCAGTTCTTC. Encoded protein: CASSPGQTYNEQFF.

This clonotype was seen more than once but under ten times. The chain links TRBV29-1 to TRBJ2-2, with TRBD2 identical over 10 bases. The CDR3 covers 13 residues. Trimming took 6 bases from V and 8 from J; bases not matched to a gene: 6. Germline lookup yields CDR1 SQVTM and CDR2 ANQGSEA. The CDR3 DNA is TGCAGCGTGGGGACTAGCGAAGTAGGGGAGCTGTTTTTT. Its protein is CSVGTSEVGELFF.

This clonotype came up a few times. The chain carries TRBV20-1 and TRBJ1-6; D is undetermined. Per germline, CDR1 DFQATT and CDR2 SNEGSKA (reference sequence). V was trimmed by 3 bases and J by 9 bases, leaving 12 bases between them. The CDR3 runs to 13 residues. The CDR3 reads CSASNVAGSPLHF. The CDR3 region has the DNA TGCAGTGCTAGTAACGTCGCAGGTTCACCCCTCCACTTT.